The sequence of this TCR beta chain was determined in a study of CD8 T cells in ankylosing spondylitis. Comment on this clonotype: The antigen remains unidentified.

MiXCR, applied by TCRdb to the 5' RACE reads, yields one record per CDR3 protein. The sample carries under 850,000 distinct CDR3 sequences, around 20% recorded once. Study results and caveats: Seemingly characteristic of ankylosing spondylitis blood was a TCR beta motif consisting of under 10 highly homologous variants. Earlier work had already found some motif variants in reactive arthritis synovial fluid and blood.

The receptor comes from a male donor with ankylosing spondylitis. The specimen sequenced was blood, either unsorted or a sorted T cell fraction (not recorded which).

CDR3: CASSSGQGFEKLFF. CDR3 nucleotide sequence: TGTGCCAGCAGTTCGGGACAGGGCTTCGAAAAACTGTTTTTT. The rearrangement uses TRBV27 and TRBJ1-4, with 9 bases matching TRBD1. V shed 4 bases and J 8 bases; nucleotides not matched to a gene: 5. Germline V gene lookup returns CDR1 MNHEY and CDR2 SMNVEV (reference sequence). This CDR3 spans 14 amino acids.